This is a list of T cell receptor beta chains from one sample in a study of OX40 agonist ivuxolimab in advanced cancers. Generated by immunoSEQ multiplex PCR, the TCRdb table keeps only in-frame clones and is missing some. The sample lists about 45,000 clones, roughly 82% occurring once. Here the sequenced sample was CD4+ or CD8+ T cells sorted from blood, taken in a trial of the OX40 agonist ivuxolimab. The receptors stem from an adult with an advanced solid tumor such as melanoma, head and neck, liver or kidney cancer. Each CDR3 is given with its conserved first and last residue. The D gene is left open where the match is weak. Clone sizes are given selectively: once, few, many, or a class where the clone is expanded.

clone size: NA
J gene: TRBJ2-7
V gene: TRBV11-2
D gene: NA
CDR3 protein: CASSLDRGLSYEQYF
CDR3 DNA: TGTGCCAGCAGCTTAGATCGGGGGCTCTCCTACGAGCAGTACTTC

clone size: NA
J gene: TRBJ2-1
V gene: TRBV18
D gene: TRBD2
CDR3 protein: CASSPQLAGTSYNEQFF
CDR3 DNA: TGTGCCAGCTCACCACAATTAGCGGGGACTTCCTACAATGAGCAGTTCTTC

clone size: NA
J gene: TRBJ1-1
V gene: TRBV5-8
D gene: NA
CDR3 protein: CASSLGPFSGDTEAFF
CDR3 DNA: TGTGCCAGCAGCTTGGGTCCTTTCTCGGGGGACACTGAAGCTTTCTTT

clone size: NA
J gene: TRBJ2-1
V gene: TRBV9
D gene: NA
CDR3 protein: CASSVATVYNEQFF
CDR3 DNA: TGTGCCAGCAGCGTAGCGACTGTCTACAATGAGCAGTTCTTC

clone size: NA
J gene: TRBJ2-3
V gene: TRBV7-8
D gene: TRBD2
CDR3 protein: CASSPELGLAGVRTQYF
CDR3 DNA: TGTGCCAGCAGCCCCGAGCTGGGACTAGCGGGAGTACGTACGCAGTATTTT

clone size: NA
J gene: TRBJ2-1
V gene: TRBV10-3
D gene: NA
CDR3 protein: CATVQDYNEQFF
CDR3 DNA: TGTGCCACCGTACAGGATTACAATGAGCAGTTCTTC

clone size: NA
J gene: TRBJ2-3
V gene: TRBV5-1
D gene: TRBD1
CDR3 protein: CASSLRRDRVSTDTQYF
CDR3 DNA: TGCGCCAGCAGCTTACGCCGGGACAGGGTGAGCACAGATACGCAGTATTTT

clone size: NA
J gene: TRBJ1-5
V gene: TRBV6-5
D gene: NA
CDR3 protein: CASSYSSLHSNQPQHF
CDR3 DNA: TGTGCCAGCAGTTACTCGTCACTCCATAGCAATCAGCCCCAGCATTTT

clone size: once
J gene: TRBJ1-6
V gene: TRBV19
D gene: NA
CDR3 protein: CASSIMKSPLHF
CDR3 DNA: TGTGCCAGTAGTATAATGAAGTCACCCCTCCACTTT

clone size: NA
J gene: TRBJ1-5
V gene: TRBV6-5
D gene: NA
CDR3 protein: CASSEARYQPQHF
CDR3 DNA: TGTGCCAGCAGTGAAGCCAGGTATCAGCCCCAGCATTTT

clone size: NA
J gene: TRBJ2-3
V gene: TRBV19
D gene: TRBD1
CDR3 protein: CASSIRGQSTDTQYF
CDR3 DNA: TGTGCCAGTAGTATAAGGGGACAGAGCACAGATACGCAGTATTTT

clone size: NA
J gene: TRBJ1-4
V gene: TRBV6-6
D gene: NA
CDR3 protein: CASIRVPSDEKLFF
CDR3 DNA: TGTGCCAGCATAAGAGTGCCTTCTGATGAAAAACTGTTTTTT

clone size: NA
J gene: TRBJ1-2
V gene: TRBV10-2
D gene: TRBD1
CDR3 protein: CASSQTGRYGYTF
CDR3 DNA: TGCGCCAGCTCGCAGACAGGGCGATATGGCTACACCTTC

clone size: NA
J gene: TRBJ1-1
V gene: TRBV5-8
D gene: NA
CDR3 protein: CASRTRGSMNTEAFF
CDR3 DNA: TGTGCCAGCAGGACTAGGGGGTCTATGAACACTGAAGCTTTCTTT

clone size: NA
J gene: TRBJ2-3
V gene: TRBV30
D gene: TRBD2
CDR3 protein: CAWSGGTIGDTQYF
CDR3 DNA: TGTGCCTGGAGTGGCGGGACTATAGGAGATACGCAGTATTTT

clone size: NA
J gene: TRBJ2-3
V gene: TRBV19
D gene: NA
CDR3 protein: CASRPGGARRDTQYF
CDR3 DNA: TGTGCCAGTAGGCCAGGGGGGGCGAGGAGAGATACGCAGTATTTT

clone size: NA
J gene: TRBJ2-1
V gene: TRBV5-1
D gene: TRBD1
CDR3 protein: CASSSWGGGTGGEQFF
CDR3 DNA: TGCGCCAGCAGCTCCTGGGGTGGTGGGACAGGGGGTGAGCAGTTCTTC

clone size: NA
J gene: TRBJ1-3
V gene: TRBV14
D gene: TRBD1
CDR3 protein: CASSPGQGSGNTIYF
CDR3 DNA: TGTGCCAGCAGCCCCGGACAGGGTTCTGGAAACACCATATATTTT

clone size: NA
J gene: TRBJ2-4
V gene: TRBV9
D gene: NA
CDR3 protein: CARYPLAKNIQYF
CDR3 DNA: TGTGCCCGCTATCCCCTAGCCAAAAACATTCAGTACTTC

clone size: NA
J gene: TRBJ1-6
V gene: TRBV7-2
D gene: NA
CDR3 protein: CASSPDRWGSPLHF
CDR3 DNA: TGTGCCAGCAGCCCCGACAGATGGGGTTCACCCCTCCACTTT

clone size: NA
J gene: TRBJ2-1
V gene: TRBV11-2
D gene: NA
CDR3 protein: CASEASPWNNEQFF
CDR3 DNA: TGTGCCAGCGAGGCTAGCCCTTGGAACAATGAGCAGTTCTTC

clone size: NA
J gene: TRBJ2-1
V gene: TRBV21-1
D gene: NA
CDR3 protein: CASSNHLDEQFF
CDR3 DNA: TGTGCCAGCAGCAATCACTTGGATGAGCAGTTCTTC

clone size: few
J gene: TRBJ2-5
V gene: TRBV29-1
D gene: TRBD2
CDR3 protein: CSVVGLAGKETQYF
CDR3 DNA: TGCAGCGTTGTAGGACTAGCGGGAAAAGAGACCCAGTACTTC

clone size: NA
J gene: TRBJ2-1
V gene: TRBV7-3
D gene: NA
CDR3 protein: CASSLTANVAYNEQFF
CDR3 DNA: TGTGCCAGCAGCTTAACAGCCAACGTGGCCTACAATGAGCAGTTCTTC

clone size: NA
J gene: TRBJ1-5
V gene: TRBV11-3
D gene: NA
CDR3 protein: CASSLGENSNQPQHF
CDR3 DNA: TGTGCCAGCAGCTTAGGAGAAAATAGCAATCAGCCCCAGCATTTT

clone size: NA
J gene: TRBJ2-3
V gene: TRBV6-6
D gene: NA
CDR3 protein: CASSYLRDGTDTQYF
CDR3 DNA: TGTGCCAGCAGTTACCTCAGGGATGGCACAGATACGCAGTATTTT

clone size: NA
J gene: TRBJ1-6
V gene: TRBV2
D gene: NA
CDR3 protein: CASTRQNSPLHF
CDR3 DNA: TGTGCCAGCACCCGACAGAATTCACCCCTCCACTTT

clone size: NA
J gene: TRBJ1-4
V gene: TRBV15
D gene: NA
CDR3 protein: CATSRNEKLFF
CDR3 DNA: TGTGCCACCAGCCGGAATGAAAAACTGTTTTTT

clone size: NA
J gene: TRBJ1-1
V gene: TRBV5-6
D gene: NA
CDR3 protein: CASNHLNTEAFF
CDR3 DNA: TGTGCCAGCAACCACCTGAACACTGAAGCTTTCTTT

clone size: NA
J gene: TRBJ2-1
V gene: TRBV5-6
D gene: TRBD2
CDR3 protein: CASSLGTSLNNEQFF
CDR3 DNA: TGTGCCAGCAGCCTTGGGACTAGCCTAAACAATGAGCAGTTCTTC

clone size: NA
J gene: TRBJ2-7
V gene: TRBV5-1
D gene: TRBD1
CDR3 protein: CASSWGPTGDSRYEQYF
CDR3 DNA: TGCGCCAGCAGCTGGGGGCCTACAGGGGACAGTAGGTACGAGCAGTACTTC

clone size: few
J gene: TRBJ2-7
V gene: TRBV10-3
D gene: NA
CDR3 protein: CAISESPGLPGVEQYF
CDR3 DNA: TGTGCCATCAGTGAGTCCCCAGGGCTTCCTGGTGTAGAGCAGTACTTC

clone size: NA
J gene: TRBJ2-4
V gene: TRBV21-1
D gene: NA
CDR3 protein: CASSKSRALAKNIQYF
CDR3 DNA: TGTGCCAGCAGCAAATCTCGGGCACTCGCCAAAAACATTCAGTACTTC

clone size: NA
J gene: TRBJ2-3
V gene: TRBV12-5
D gene: NA
CDR3 protein: CASGLVQDGRGSTDTQYF
CDR3 DNA: TGTGCTAGTGGTTTGGTACAAGACGGGAGAGGGAGCACAGATACGCAGTATTTT

clone size: NA
J gene: TRBJ2-7
V gene: TRBV5-1
D gene: TRBD1
CDR3 protein: CASSLATGEAYEQYF
CDR3 DNA: TGCGCCAGCAGCTTGGCCACAGGGGAAGCCTACGAGCAGTACTTC

clone size: NA
J gene: TRBJ2-5
V gene: TRBV9
D gene: TRBD1
CDR3 protein: CASSKAGTGSREQYF
CDR3 DNA: TGTGCCAGCAGCAAAGCCGGGACAGGGAGCAGAGAGCAGTACTTC

clone size: NA
J gene: TRBJ2-2
V gene: TRBV7-9
D gene: NA
CDR3 protein: CASSLDVLTGELFF
CDR3 DNA: TGTGCCAGCAGCTTAGATGTGCTCACCGGGGAGCTGTTTTTT

clone size: NA
J gene: TRBJ1-4
V gene: TRBV18
D gene: TRBD1
CDR3 protein: CASSESGTGGVTNEKLFF
CDR3 DNA: TGTGCCAGCTCAGAATCCGGGACAGGGGGCGTTACTAATGAAAAACTGTTTTTT

clone size: NA
J gene: TRBJ1-3
V gene: TRBV6-1
D gene: NA
CDR3 protein: CASSETWNTIYF
CDR3 DNA: TGTGCCAGCAGTGAAACGTGGAACACCATATATTTT

clone size: NA
J gene: TRBJ2-7
V gene: TRBV7-2
D gene: TRBD1
CDR3 protein: CASSVRQGPYEQYF
CDR3 DNA: TGCGCCAGCAGCGTACGACAGGGCCCCTACGAGCAGTACTTC

clone size: NA
J gene: TRBJ2-2
V gene: TRBV6-5
D gene: NA
CDR3 protein: CASSQVPGELFF
CDR3 DNA: TGTGCCAGCAGCCAGGTCCCCGGGGAGCTGTTTTTT

clone size: medium-sized
J gene: TRBJ2-7
V gene: TRBV15
D gene: NA
CDR3 protein: CATSQEVRVGEQYF
CDR3 DNA: TGTGCCACCAGCCAAGAGGTTAGGGTGGGGGAGCAGTACTTC

clone size: NA
J gene: TRBJ1-1
V gene: TRBV5-4
D gene: NA
CDR3 protein: CASSRGTQNTEAFF
CDR3 DNA: TGTGCCAGCAGCAGGGGGACACAGAACACTGAAGCTTTCTTT

clone size: once
J gene: TRBJ1-2
V gene: TRBV30
D gene: TRBD1
CDR3 protein: CAWTYRGLPRGYTF
CDR3 DNA: TGTGCCTGGACGTACAGGGGTTTACCCCGTGGCTACACCTTC

clone size: NA
J gene: TRBJ2-6
V gene: TRBV2
D gene: NA
CDR3 protein: CASTGRFLSGANVLTF
CDR3 DNA: TGTGCCAGCACGGGACGGTTTCTCTCTGGGGCCAACGTCCTGACTTTC

clone size: NA
J gene: TRBJ1-6
V gene: TRBV5-1
D gene: NA
CDR3 protein: CASSQTGTPYNSPLHF
CDR3 DNA: TGCGCCAGCAGCCAGACAGGAACCCCCTATAATTCACCCCTCCACTTT

clone size: NA
J gene: TRBJ1-2
V gene: TRBV5-6
D gene: NA
CDR3 protein: CASSILGGYTF
CDR3 DNA: TGTGCCAGCAGTATACTTGGGGGCTACACCTTC

clone size: once
J gene: TRBJ1-5
V gene: TRBV6-4
D gene: NA
CDR3 protein: CAERAKGSNQPQHF
CDR3 DNA: TGTGCCGAAAGGGCAAAGGGGAGCAATCAGCCCCAGCATTTT

clone size: NA
J gene: TRBJ2-7
V gene: TRBV5-4
D gene: NA
CDR3 protein: CASSRNRDGSSYEQYF
CDR3 DNA: TGTGCCAGCAGCCGGAACCGGGACGGGAGCTCCTACGAGCAGTACTTC

clone size: NA
J gene: TRBJ1-3
V gene: TRBV10-1
D gene: NA
CDR3 protein: CASRDGHSGNTIYF
CDR3 DNA: TGCGCCAGCAGGGACGGCCACTCTGGAAACACCATATATTTT